This TCR beta chain was sequenced during a study of T cells in Graves' hyperthyroidism and ophthalmopathy. Amplified TCR beta CDR3 regions derived from RNA transcripts. The HTBI primer set served for first-round RT-PCR of the TCR CDR3. TCRdb re-called the multiplex PCR reads with MiXCR, one entry per CDR3 protein. The sample includes roughly 380,000 distinct CDR3 sequences, 15% to 20% of them seen just once. The ends were cut back, 8 bases at V and 4 bases at J, with 16 bases in the middle. The CDR3 is 14 residues long. This clonotype was seen ten or more times. The sequence was obtained from a woman between 40 and 55 years old with Graves' ophthalmopathy. The chain couples TRBV12-3 or TRBV12-4 to TRBJ2-3; no reliable D call. Sequenced: blood. In nucleotides, the CDR3 is TGTGCCAGCGGTCTGACGGTCCCCGCAGATACGCAGTATTTT. It is translated as CASGLTVPADTQYF.